The clone carrying this TCR beta chain showed up just a few times. The antigen is unknown. These data are taken from a study of blood T cells in healthy people across ages. Study-level points and caveats: Per million T cells, TCR beta diversity dropped about linearly as age rose. Donor CMV status, an unknown factor, possibly confounded changes in expanded clonotypes.

Using a J-beta primer mix together with a sample-barcoded 5' primer, a second PCR was run for roughly 6 to 11 cycles. TCRdb fed the 5' RACE reads into MiXCR, producing one record per CDR3 protein. The repertoire has approximately 940,000 distinct CDR3 sequences, around 48% of them found once; the top ten carry about an eighth. The V end lost 6 bases, the J end lost 0 bases, and 6 bases lay between the germline ends. Germline lookup yields CDR1 LNHNV and CDR2 YYDKDF (reference sequence). The CDR3 consists of 13 residues. The source is a man aged 25-45 years in good health. The specimen sequenced was blood. The rearrangement links TRBV15 to TRBJ1-3; D is uncertain. The CDR3 loop reads CATRGTSGNTIYF. CDR3 nucleotides: TGTGCCACCAGGGGCACCTCTGGAAACACCATATATTTT.